This TCR beta chain was documented in a study of blood T cell repertoires in COVID-19. The protocol was immunoSEQ multiplex PCR, while the TCRdb copy is restricted to in-frame clones and leaves out a portion. The profile shows 200,000 to 250,000 clones, 88% of them singletons. This clone came up once. CDR3 length equals 15 residues. The germline gives CDR1 SGHRS, CDR2 YFSETQ. V lost 0 bases, J lost 8 bases, and 7 bases stayed unmatched. In terms of age and location, participants ranged from about 18 to 95 years and lived in about two dozen US areas. Cohorts were determined from participant-reported clinical history. Two negative PCRs, clearance, or symptom resolution were required of recovered Cohort 3 donors.

This receptor was identified in a woman between 25 and 40 years old who had recovered from COVID-19. This chain uses TRBV5-1 with TRBJ1-4, with 7 bases that match TRBD1. Sequencing was performed on PBMCs or T cells enriched from blood (not recorded which). The DNA of the CDR3 is TGCGCCAGCAGCTTGGGGGAGACAGGGCTGGAAAAACTGTTTTTT. Protein: CASSLGETGLEKLFF.